Below are 19 T cell receptor beta chains sequenced from a single sample in a study of cytomegalovirus exposure and HLA in healthy donors. Primers for the PCR totalled 60 Vbeta and 13 Jbeta. Clones were read by immunoSEQ multiplex PCR, and TCRdb kept only the in-frame ones, dropping some. Among around 150,000 clones listed, approximately 62% were seen once. The sequenced sample was PBMCs. The receptors were sampled from a man over 45 in good health and CMV-seronegative.

The rearrangement uses TRBV30 and TRBJ1-2; D gene uncertain. CDR1 and CDR2 (germline): GTSNPN, SVGIG (reference sequence). Trimming took 3 bases from V and 4 from J, leaving 15 bases between them. This CDR3 is built from 14 residues. Here the CDR3 reads CAWSHLGGLYGYTF. The CDR3 nucleotides read TGTGCCTGGAGCCACCTGGGAGGCCTCTATGGCTACACCTTC.

The genes are TRBV9 and TRBJ1-2, with 9 bases identical to TRBD1. The germline CDR1 and CDR2 sequences are SGDLS and YYNGEE. The CDR3 contains 15 residues. V gave up 4 bases and J gave up 4 bases; unmatched junction bases: 8. Here the CDR3 reads CASSLTTGGGYGYTF. CDR3 nucleotides: TGTGCCAGCAGCCTAACCACAGGGGGCGGCTATGGCTACACCTTC.

The chain couples TRBV5-1 to TRBJ1-4; 9 nucleotides line up with TRBD1. Germline CDR1 reads SGHRS; CDR2 reads YFSETQ. The V gene end was trimmed by 4 bases and the J gene end by 4 bases; junction bases not matched to a gene: 8. The CDR3 covers 16 residues. The CDR3 loop is CASSPGQGFLNEKLFF. The CDR3 DNA reads TGCGCCAGCAGCCCGGGACAGGGATTTCTTAATGAAAAACTGTTTTTT.

The chain joins TRBV5-1 to TRBJ1-3; 8 nucleotides align to TRBD1. V lost 6 bases, J lost 5 bases, and 7 bases stayed unmatched. The length of the CDR3 is 14 residues. From germline, CDR1 is SGHRS and CDR2 YFSETQ. The CDR3 is CASTLTGDRNTIYF. The CDR3 nucleotides are TGCGCCAGCACCCTGACAGGGGATAGAAACACCATATATTTT.

The V gene is TRBV28, the J gene TRBJ2-7; 7 bases are shared with TRBD1. This CDR3 comprises 17 residues. CDR1 MDHEN and CDR2 SYDVKM come from the germline V gene. The J segment lost 0 bases and the V segment lost 4 bases, leaving 12 bases of the junction unmatched. In DNA form, the CDR3 reads TGTGCCAGCAGTTCCCACAAAACCAGGGGGAGCTCCTACGAGCAGTACTTC. Amino acid sequence: CASSSHKTRGSSYEQYF.

This clone was picked up a small number of times. This chain connects TRBV7-2 to TRBJ1-3; the D gene is possibly TRBD1 (6 bases). Germline CDR1 SGHTA, CDR2 FQGNSA. The ends were cut back, 2 bases at V and 0 bases at J, with 14 bases in the middle. The CDR3 consists of 17 residues. The CDR3, as DNA: TGTGCCAGCAGCTTATATTGGGACACCAGCTCTGGAAACACCATATATTTT. It translates to CASSLYWDTSSGNTIYF.

The V gene is TRBV7-2, the J gene TRBJ1-3; no clear D. The CDR3 contains 15 residues. Germline V CDR1 and CDR2: SGHTA, FQGNSA. The V and J ends lost 3 bases and 0 bases respectively, with 9 bases between them. CDR3 protein: CASSLGPLSGNTIYF. As DNA, the CDR3 is TGTGCCAGCAGCTTGGGCCCCCTCTCTGGAAACACCATATATTTT.

Only a few counts were recorded for this clone. The J gene is TRBJ2-3, the V gene TRBV12-5; the match to TRBD1 covers 8 bases. With 1 base clipped from V and 4 bases from J, the junction kept 4 bases outside the gene matches. The CDR3 extends over 15 amino acids. Looked up from germline, CDR1 is LGHNT and CDR2 is FRNRAP. As DNA, the CDR3 is TGTGCTAGTGGTTTGGGGCAGGGGGCCTCAGATACGCAGTATTTT. Translating it yields CASGLGQGASDTQYF.

This chain uses TRBV28 with TRBJ1-5; 10 bases match TRBD1. Germline V gene sequence: CDR1 MDHEN, CDR2 SYDVKM. V lost 6 bases to trimming and J lost 5 bases; unmatched junction nucleotides: 4. There are 14 residues in the CDR3. The CDR3 reads CASSRTGGDQPQHF. The CDR3 region has the DNA TGTGCCAGCAGCCGGACAGGGGGGGATCAGCCCCAGCATTTT.

The chain joins TRBV7-2 to TRBJ2-3, with TRBD2 matching 7 bases. There are 14 residues in the CDR3. CDR1 is SGHTA and CDR2 is FQGNSA in the germline V gene. The J segment lost 6 bases and the V segment lost 2 bases, leaving 5 bases of the junction unmatched. CDR3 protein: CASSLTGGGDTQYF. CDR3 DNA sequence: TGTGCCAGCAGCTTAACGGGGGGTGGCGATACGCAGTATTTT.

Worth noting for this clone: One end of the junction is discordant with germline, which a read error may explain. The CDR3 here is CSSSSGTGGRKTQPQHF. The CDR3 DNA reads TGTTCCAGCAGCTCAGGGACAGGGGGCCGTAAGACTCAGCCCCAGCATTTT. The chain has TRBV7-9 and TRBJ1-5; the match to TRBD1 covers 12 bases. CDR1 is SEHNR, CDR2 FQNEAQ, per germline (reference sequence). The CDR3 extends over 17 amino acids.

This sequence joins TRBV19 and TRBJ1-2; D gene uncertain. V lost 6 bases and J lost 4, with 12 bases in between. This CDR3 is built from 13 residues. Germline CDR1 is LNHDA and CDR2 is SQIVND (reference sequence). The CDR3 reads CASRFGKAYGYTF. CDR3 DNA: TGTGCCAGTAGGTTCGGGAAAGCCTATGGCTACACCTTC.

The rearrangement uses TRBV5-1 and TRBJ2-1; TRBD1 might be the D (6 bases). The germline V and J ends were trimmed by 2 bases and 4 bases, with 13 bases remaining between them. The CDR3 is 15 residues long. Germline CDR1 is SGHRS and CDR2 is YFSETQ. CDR3 in amino acids: CASSFSGDGYNEQFF. The CDR3 DNA reads as TGCGCCAGCAGCTTCTCAGGGGACGGATACAATGAGCAGTTCTTC.

The chain carries TRBV5-4 and TRBJ1-2; D gene unclear. The germline V gene has CDR1 SGHNT and CDR2 YYREEE (reference sequence). Between the trimmed V and J ends, which lost 0 bases and 0 bases, there was a span of 3 bases. The CDR3 consists of 13 residues. The CDR3 bases are TGTGCCAGCAGCTTGGTATCTAACTATGGCTACACCTTC. This gives the protein CASSLVSNYGYTF.

This chain uses TRBV28 with TRBJ1-1, with D unclear. Trimming cost V 5 bases and J 0 bases, with 7 bases left between them. The CDR3 has 13 residues. CDR1 is MDHEN, CDR2 SYDVKM, per germline. The CDR3 region is CASSQLMNTEAFF. For the CDR3, the DNA is TGTGCCAGCAGTCAACTTATGAACACTGAAGCTTTCTTT.

The gene calls are TRBV6-4 and TRBJ1-4; TRBD1 is a possible D gene (5 bases). The V end was cut by 8 bases, the J end by 7 bases, with 20 bases between. The CDR3 consists of 15 residues. Germline V lookup: CDR1 MRHNA, CDR2 SNTAGT. Here the CDR3 reads CASAPTPGLGEKLFF. As DNA, the CDR3 is TGTGCCAGCGCGCCTACCCCAGGGTTAGGTGAAAAACTGTTTTTT.

The chain employs TRBV5-4 and TRBJ1-1; D might be TRBD1 (5 bases). Germline CDR1 and CDR2: SGHNT and YYREEE (reference sequence). This CDR3 region has 16 residues. Trimming cost V 0 bases and J 1 base, with 13 bases left between them. CDR3 in amino acids: CASSLGGRGANTEAFF. The DNA for the CDR3 is TGTGCCAGCAGCTTGGGGGGGAGGGGAGCGAACACTGAAGCTTTCTTT.

The chain links TRBV6-5 to TRBJ1-2, with D perhaps matching TRBD1 (6 bases). Germline CDR1 is MNHEY and CDR2 is SVGAGI. Trimming took off 2 bases at V and 8 bases at J, with 15 bases between the two ends. This CDR3 is built from 14 residues. The CDR3 protein is CASSYGGGGWGYTF. The CDR3 DNA reads TGTGCCAGCAGTTACGGCGGGGGCGGTTGGGGCTACACCTTC.

A single count supports this clone. The rearrangement uses TRBV5-1 and TRBJ2-7; weak D call: TRBD1 (6 bases). Germline values: CDR1 SGHRS, CDR2 YFSETQ. V lost 5 bases to trimming and J lost 3 bases, with 12 bases between them. This CDR3 has 13 residues. The CDR3 region is CASSSRQDYEQYF. For the CDR3, the DNA is TGCGCCAGCAGTTCTCGACAGGACTACGAGCAGTACTTC.